This T cell receptor (beta chain) originates from a study of response to subunit inactivated influenza vaccine. Study-level results: Authors suggested each seasonal influenza vaccination recruits few new T cells.

This clonotype was counted a few times. Its cognate antigen is unknown. The CDR3 extends over 12 amino acids. The V gene lost 5 bases and the J gene lost 4 bases, with 7 bases spanning the gap. TCRdb re-called the RT-PCR reads through MiXCR, storing one row per CDR3 protein. The data hold around 580,000 distinct CDR3 sequences, with 12% to 15% observed a single time. The sequencing here drew on PBMCs from blood, taken about 12 days after vaccination. V gene TRBV12-3 or TRBV12-4 combines with J gene TRBJ2-3; no definite D call. This TCR came from a man aged 45-60 years who received an inactivated influenza vaccine. The CDR3 DNA follows: TGTGCCAGCAGTCAAACACCAGATACGCAGTATTTT. This gives the protein CASSQTPDTQYF.